Listed here is a single T cell receptor (beta chain). The sample comes from a study of blood T cell repertoires in COVID-19. Study in general: Material from acute and convalescent COVID-19 was sourced from the United States, Italy and Spain.

Clones were sequenced by immunoSEQ multiplex PCR, and TCRdb holds only the in-frame ones, with some missing. The data contain under 75,000 clones, about 88% of them seen just once; the ten biggest clones take up about 8.9%. CDR3 size: 15 residues. V was clipped by 5 bases and J by 1 base; unmatched bases: 7. Germline-derived CDR1 and CDR2 are SGHTA and FQGNSA. The TCR sequence derives from a man in his fifties with active COVID-19. Material: peripheral blood. V usage is TRBV7-2 and J usage is TRBJ1-1; 7 bases match TRBD1. CDR3 in amino acids: CASSPWTGSNTEAFF. The CDR3 DNA is TGTGCCAGCAGCCCCTGGACAGGATCGAACACTGAAGCTTTCTTT.